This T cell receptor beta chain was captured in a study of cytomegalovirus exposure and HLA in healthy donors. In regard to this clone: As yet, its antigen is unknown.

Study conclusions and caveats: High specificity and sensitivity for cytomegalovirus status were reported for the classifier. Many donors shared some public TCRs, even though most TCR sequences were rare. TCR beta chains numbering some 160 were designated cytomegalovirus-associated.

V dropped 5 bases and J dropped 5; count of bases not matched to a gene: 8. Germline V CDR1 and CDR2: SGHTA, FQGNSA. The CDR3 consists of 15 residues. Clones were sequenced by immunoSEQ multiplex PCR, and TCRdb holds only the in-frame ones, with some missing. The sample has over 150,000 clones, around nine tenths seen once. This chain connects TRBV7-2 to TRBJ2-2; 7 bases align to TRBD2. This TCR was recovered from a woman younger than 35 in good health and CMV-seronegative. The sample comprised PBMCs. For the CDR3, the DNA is TGTGCCAGCAGCCATGGACTAGTGAAGACCGGGGAGCTGTTTTTT. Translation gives CASSHGLVKTGELFF.